Sequencing of this T cell receptor (beta chain) was carried out in a study of CD8 T cells in Susac syndrome. A quantity of 0.5 to 1 ug RNA underwent reverse transcription using random hexamers. Across 54 Vbeta and 13 Jbeta, TCR beta CDR3 was amplified with immunoSEQ multiplex PCR. TCRdb redid the calling of the immunoSEQ multiplex PCR reads with MiXCR, one entry per CDR3 protein. The repertoire includes approximately 180,000 distinct CDR3 sequences, approximately 95% of them detected once, and approximately 0.09% sits in the top ten. The study sequenced TCR beta in blood CD8+ and CD4+ T cells. In the multiple sclerosis control group, patients were treatment-naive and had stable or active relapsing-remitting disease. The V gene lost 5 bases and the J gene lost 7 bases, with 14 bases spanning the gap. Germline CDR1 reads SGHVS; CDR2 reads FNYEAQ. The CDR3 contains 13 residues.

Source material: CD4+ T cells from PBMCs. This receptor was obtained from a human donor with multiple sclerosis. This chain joins TRBV7-6 and TRBJ1-1; the D is unclear. For the CDR3, the DNA is TGTGCCAGCAGCCCCATAGTGAGTGGTGAAGCTTTCTTT. This gives the protein CASSPIVSGEAFF.